What follows describes a single TCR beta chain. These data originate in a study of shared clonotypes between healthy human individuals. Germline loops: CDR1 SGHNT, CDR2 YYREEE (reference sequence). V was pared by 4 bases and J by 2 bases, with 2 bases of the junction left unmatched. This CDR3 spans 16 amino acids. The repertoire was sequenced with immunoSEQ multiplex PCR; TCRdb's copy has only in-frame clones and lacks some. The sample includes about a million clones, roughly 77% of them seen just once. The receptor comes from a man aged 18 to 35 in good health. Some clones in this sample may be carry-over from other donors' samples. The specimen was memory CD4+ T cells from PBMCs. Subset here: CD45RA-negative fraction. The rearrangement uses TRBV5-4 and TRBJ2-1; 14 bases map to TRBD2. CDR3 nucleotide sequence: TGTGCCAGCAGCCGGGGACTAGCGGGAGCCTACAATGAGCAGTTCTTC. Amino acid sequence: CASSRGLAGAYNEQFF.